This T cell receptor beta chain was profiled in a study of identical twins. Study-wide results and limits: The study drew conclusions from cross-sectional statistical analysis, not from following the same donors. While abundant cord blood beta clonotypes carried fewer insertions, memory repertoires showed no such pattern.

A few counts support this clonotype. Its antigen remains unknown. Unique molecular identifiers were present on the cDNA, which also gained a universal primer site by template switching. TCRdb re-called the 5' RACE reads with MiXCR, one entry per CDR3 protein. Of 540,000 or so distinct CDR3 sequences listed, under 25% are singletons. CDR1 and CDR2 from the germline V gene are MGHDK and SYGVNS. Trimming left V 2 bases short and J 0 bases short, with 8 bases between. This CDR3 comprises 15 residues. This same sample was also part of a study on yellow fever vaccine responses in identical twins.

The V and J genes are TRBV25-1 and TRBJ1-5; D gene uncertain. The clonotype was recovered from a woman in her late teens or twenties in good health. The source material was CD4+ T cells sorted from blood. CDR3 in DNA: TGTGCCAGCAGTGAAGATATATATAGCAATCAGCCCCAGCATTTT. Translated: CASSEDIYSNQPQHF.